The present TCR beta chain was sequenced within a study of cytotoxic CD8 clonotypes in ibrutinib-treated CLL (dated by TCRdb to the early 2020s). Looking at the study overall: In this cohort, more than 14 patients were treatment-naive and 11 to 12 were relapsed/refractory, while around 17 had unmutated IGHV. Every sample from remission and from progressive disease was obtained while the patients were still on ibrutinib. On average, each sample yielded 270,000 or so productive templates and tens of thousands of productive rearrangements. Cryopreserved peripheral blood mononuclear cells were obtained prior to treatment, at the time of response, and at either disease progression or sustained remission. Responses were partial in some 24 patients and complete in 2; after median around 72 months follow-up, roughly 14 stayed in remission and around 12 progressed. Of the 86 people in the trial, about two dozen had longitudinal samples available. Response samples were obtained after a median of 12 months of treatment, with a range of roughly 6 to 36 months.

The time point label corresponds to: more than 10 months on ibrutinib. For TCR beta library preparation, about 2 micrograms of genomic DNA were isolated from cryopreserved PBMCs. Longitudinal blood samples from CLL patients on ibrutinib monotherapy underwent high-throughput TCR beta sequencing. The patients took part in an open-label, single-center phase 2 trial of ibrutinib monotherapy. Comment on this clone: The clone's antigen remains unknown. Qualities for individual bases were not recorded, and no much larger clone is one base off.

The full study reports these points: An increase in clonality was observed at ibrutinib response, with clonality remaining stable during sustained remission and falling back toward baseline at progression. At baseline, clonality was higher than in age-matched healthy donors and showed a strong correlation with circulating CD8+ T-cell counts. Sustained-remission and progressing patients did not have matched sampling times, and lymph node repertoires were not examined. Public clonotypes were rare and either shrank or stayed stable during treatment, and the rise in clonality at ibrutinib response reflected expansion of private clonotypes.

A MiSeq instrument was used for deep resolution sequencing, which targeted depths ranging from 1 in 1 million up to 1 in 200,000 T cells, with coverage averaging 10x for each clonotype. The immunoSEQ hsTCRB Kit was used to generate TCR beta libraries. In the source study's methods: ImmunoSEQ Data Assistant and ImmunoSEQ Analyzer were used for data analysis, and V, D and J genes were assigned according to IMGT definitions. Clonality, which ranges from 0 to 1, was calculated by subtracting the normalized Shannon entropy of productive rearrangement frequencies from one. Public clonotype analysis was restricted to overrepresented clonotypes comprising at least 0.05% of each patient's repertoire. Roughly 13 age-matched healthy donor repertoires from immuneACCESS served as clonality controls. What TCRdb holds here is the immuneACCESS table cut down to in-frame rearrangements. Part of the clones is not present; checked against another copy, under half of the missing clones reflect an unresolved V gene, and the others are unexplained. V, J and clone size were drawn from that table, and D and trimming were deduced from the DNA. Recorded for this sample are 20,000 to 30,000 clones; about 67% of them occurred a single time. Together, the top ten hold around 42% of the sample.

Sequenced here: PBMCs, sampled after 12 months of ibrutinib treatment. The sequence came from a human donor with chronic lymphocytic leukemia.

The CDR3 sequence is CASSELGGGAVQETQYF. The nucleotide sequence reads as follows: TGCGCCAGCAGTGAGCTAGGTGGGGGGGCAGTCCAAGAGACCCAGTACTTC. The chain is assembled from TRBV10-1 and TRBJ2-5, with TRBD2 tentatively as D gene (7 bases match). CDR3 length: 17 amino acids, cysteine to phenylalanine. Only the CDR3 DNA stays, 51 bases, in frame from base 1. The trim is 2 bases for V and 1 base for J, with a gap of 17 bases between the germline ends. The germline V gene (reference sequence) gives CDR1 as WNHNN and CDR2 as SYGVQD.